This TCR beta chain is drawn from a study of early T cells in non-severe SARS-CoV-2 infection. TCRdb re-analysed the 5' RACE reads in MiXCR, keeping a single row per CDR3 protein. This sample has 40,000 to 45,000 distinct CDR3 sequences, with approximately 4.8% found just once. Germline V gene sequence: CDR1 LGHDT, CDR2 YNNKEL (reference sequence). The length of the CDR3 is 15 residues. Deletions cut 5 bases from V and 2 bases from J, with 12 bases between. Sequences were obtained from whole blood. This TCR was recovered from an adult who was a healthcare worker with PCR-confirmed SARS-CoV-2 infection or an uninfected control (not recorded which). This chain connects TRBV3-1 to TRBJ2-2, with D possibly TRBD2 on 6 matching bases. The CDR3 nucleotides read TGTGCCAGCAGCTGGTTAGCGGTAAACACCGGGGAGCTGTTTTTT. As protein: CASSWLAVNTGELFF.